Reported below is one T cell receptor (beta chain). As yet, its antigen is unknown. Measured with immunoSEQ multiplex PCR; TCRdb has only the in-frame clones, and not every one. Among about 56,000 clones listed, approximately 88% were seen once. This sample was included in a study of T cell responses to AZD1222 COVID-19 vaccine. Study information: Samples with a second dose at about 4 or about 12 weeks were pooled together. Study results and caveats: Nearly half of spike-specific TCRs reportedly target unmutated variant regions. Baseline serostatus was positive in only a handful of AZD1222 recipients.

With 3 bases removed from V and 0 bases from J, the gap between germline ends came to 9 bases. Germline values: CDR1 LNHDA, CDR2 SQIVND (reference sequence). The CDR3 runs 15 residues. V is TRBV19 and J is TRBJ1-3; D gene unclear. The receptor was isolated from an adult in good health. This sample comprised peripheral blood, obtained on day 0 of AZD1222 vaccination. The CDR3 loop reads CASSIQVYSGNTIYF. CDR3 bases: TGTGCCAGTAGTATTCAGGTGTACTCTGGAAACACCATATATTTT.